The 31 T cell receptor beta chains listed next were all sequenced from one sample in a study of shared clonotypes between healthy human individuals. Libraries were prepared by immunoSEQ multiplex PCR; TCRdb keeps only in-frame clonotypes and omits some of them. This sample yields 2 million to 2.5 million clones, of which less than 95% are seen a single time; 0.3% to 0.45% belongs to the top ten. The sequenced sample was naive CD4+ T cells from PBMCs. Subset denoted: CD45RA+ positively selected. The receptor source for this set is a man between 18 and 29 years old in good health. Some clones in this sample may be carry-over from other donors' samples.

The V and J genes are TRBV5-1 and TRBJ2-1; possible D gene TRBD1, 6 bases. Trimming removed 0 bases from V and 8 bases from J, with 18 bases in between. The CDR3 runs 16 residues. In germline, CDR1 is SGHRS, CDR2 YFSETQ. The CDR3 sequence is CASSLEVGAGGDEQFF. In nucleotides, the CDR3 is TGCGCCAGCAGCTTGGAGGTGGGGGCCGGAGGCGATGAGCAGTTCTTC.

The genes are TRBV4-1 and TRBJ2-3, with 10 bases lining up with TRBD2. The CDR3 is made up of 19 amino acids. Germline trimming cut 3 bases from V and 3 bases from J; bases unmatched to any gene: 15. Germline-derived CDR1 and CDR2 are MGHRA and YSYEKL. This CDR3 is CASSHPRAPGLATTDTQYF. CDR3 coding DNA: TGCGCCAGCAGCCACCCCAGAGCCCCGGGACTAGCGACTACAGATACGCAGTATTTT.

Details on this clone: One end of the junction does not line up with germline, which may come from a read error. The chain links TRBV10-3 to TRBJ1-3; the D is unclear. This CDR3 region has 12 residues. Germline values: CDR1 ENHRY, CDR2 SYGVKD. CDR3 protein: CAVRTGGNTIYF. The DNA of the CDR3 is TGTGCCGTCAGGACCGGCGGAAACACCATATATTTT.

The CDR3 DNA reads TGTGCCAGCAGCTCTCCTCGTCGGGGGAGGGGAGAAAAACTGTTTTTT. Amino acids: CASSSPRRGRGEKLFF. The rearrangement uses TRBV11-2 and TRBJ1-4, with D perhaps TRBD1 (5 bases). The V and J ends lost 4 bases and 8 bases respectively, with 20 bases between them. Per germline, CDR1 SGHAT and CDR2 FQNNGV. This CDR3 has 16 amino acids.

A word on this clone: This CDR3 is also generated by other DNA sequences in the sample. This chain uses TRBV19 with TRBJ2-7; 11 nucleotides line up with TRBD1. CDR3 length: 14 residues. With 6 bases clipped from V and 6 bases from J, the junction kept 7 bases outside the gene matches. In germline, CDR1 is LNHDA, CDR2 SQIVND (reference sequence). CDR3 DNA: TGTGCCAGTAGCCCGGGACAGGGGGTTTCCGAGCAGTACTTC. Encoded protein: CASSPGQGVSEQYF.

V gene TRBV5-4 combines with J gene TRBJ2-5, with D possibly being TRBD2 (5 bases). The J call could be wrong; TRBJ2-7 is a better fit for the DNA end. The germline V gene has CDR1 SGHNT and CDR2 YYREEE (reference sequence). This CDR3 region has 13 residues. CDR3 region: CASSFGIGVEQYF. CDR3 coding DNA: TGTGCCAGCAGCTTCGGGATCGGGGTCGAGCAGTACTTC.

The chain links TRBV5-1 to TRBJ2-7; 7 nucleotides line up with TRBD1. The CDR3 runs to 16 residues. After removal of 4 bases from V and 0 bases from J, the junction contained 10 bases not matched to a gene. Germline V gene sequence: CDR1 SGHRS, CDR2 YFSETQ. For the CDR3, the DNA is TGCGCCAGCAGCCAATACTCCGGGACAGTCTCCTACGAGCAGTACTTC. This sequence encodes CASSQYSGTVSYEQYF.

The gene calls are TRBV20-1 and TRBJ2-7; TRBD1 agrees at 7 bases. This CDR3 is built from 11 residues. The V gene's germline CDR1 is DFQATT and CDR2 SNEGSKA (reference sequence). With 6 bases clipped from V and 11 bases from J, the junction kept 10 bases outside the gene matches. For the CDR3, the DNA is TGCAGTGCCCACAGTCAGGGGGATGAGTACTTC. Protein sequence: CSAHSQGDEYF.

DNA for the CDR3: TGTGCCAGCAGCGGGGGAGGCAGGCCTGTCGAACATAAACTGTTTTTT. Its protein product is CASSGGGRPVEHKLFF. The chain couples TRBV5-8 to TRBJ1-4, with D possibly being TRBD1 (5 bases). The germline V gene encodes CDR1 SGHTS and CDR2 YDEGEE. The germline V and J ends were trimmed by 4 bases and 11 bases, with 24 bases remaining between them. CDR3 length: 16 residues.

The J gene is TRBJ1-2, the V gene TRBV19; a possible D gene is TRBD1 (5 bases). The CDR3 consists of 13 residues. V lost 8 bases to trimming and J lost 1 base, with 11 bases between them. CDR1 is LNHDA, CDR2 SQIVND, per germline (reference sequence). CDR3 residues: CASGEQVNYGYTF. The CDR3, as DNA: TGTGCCAGTGGAGAACAGGTTAACTATGGCTACACCTTC. Full variable domain (remainder filled in from reference TRBV19 and TRBJ1-2): DGGITQSPKYLFRKEGQNVTLSCEQNLNHDAMYWYRQDPGQGLRLIYYSQIVNDFQKGDIAEGYSVSREKKESFPLTVTSAQKNPTAFYLCASGEQVNYGYTFGSGTRLTVV.

The sample holds one count of this clone. This rearrangement joins TRBV10-3 to TRBJ2-7; TRBD2 matches 12 bases. V gave up 0 bases and J gave up 1 base; unmatched junction bases: 4. CDR1 and CDR2 (germline): ENHRY, SYGVKD. CDR3 size: 17 residues. CDR3 sequence: CAISESLGLAGSYEQYF. The DNA for the CDR3 is TGTGCCATCAGTGAGTCGCTAGGACTAGCGGGGTCCTACGAGCAGTACTTC.

This sequence joins TRBV19 and TRBJ2-2, with D possibly TRBD1 on 5 matching bases. CDR3 length: 14 amino acids. Germline lookup yields CDR1 LNHDA and CDR2 SQIVND (reference sequence). Trimming left V 7 bases short and J 2 bases short, with 11 bases between. The chain's CDR3 is CASNWGRNTGELFF. The CDR3 nucleotides read TGTGCCAGTAATTGGGGCCGAAACACCGGGGAGCTGTTTTTT.

This clone was observed once. The V gene is TRBV4-2, the J gene TRBJ1-2; 8 positions agree with TRBD1. Per germline, CDR1 LGHNA and CDR2 YNFKEQ. Losses at the gene ends were 0 bases for V and 7 bases for J; bases not matched to a gene: 7. CDR3 size: 15 residues. CDR3 coding DNA: TGTGCCAGCAGCCAAGATCTCACCAGGGGGCTTGGCTACACCTTC. Its translation is CASSQDLTRGLGYTF.

The chain is built from TRBV7-2 and TRBJ2-1; possibly TRBD1 or TRBD2 for D (6 bases each). Germline assignment: CDR1 SGHTA and CDR2 FQGNSA. Trimming pared 7 bases from V and 0 bases from J, leaving 13 bases between. This CDR3 region has 15 residues. CDR3 amino acids: CASTPGASSYNEQFF. The CDR3 DNA reads as TGTGCCAGCACCCCGGGGGCGAGCTCCTACAATGAGCAGTTCTTC.

This clone has only a few counts. The J gene is TRBJ1-1, the V gene TRBV2, with D uncertain. CDR1 and CDR2 from the germline V gene are SNHLY and FYNNEI. Between the trimmed V and J ends, which lost 5 bases and 8 bases, there was a span of 12 bases. The CDR3 consists of 12 residues. The CDR3 DNA follows: TGTGCCAGCAGTTCCGAGGGTCGAGAAGCTTTCTTT. It specifies CASSSEGREAFF. The whole variable domain, remainder taken from reference TRBV2 and TRBJ1-1, is EPEVTQTPSHQVTQMGQEVILRCVPISNHLYFYWYRQILGQKVEFLVSFYNNEISEKSEIFDDQFSVERPDGSNFTLKIRSTKLEDSAMYFCASSSEGREAFFGQGTRLTVV.

CDR3 in DNA: TGTGCCAGCAGGCGTCACGGGCTAGCGGGAGGGCCGGTCGGGGAGCTGTTTTTT. As protein: CASRRHGLAGGPVGELFF. V usage is TRBV28 and J usage is TRBJ2-2; 12 bases fit TRBD2. Germline trimming cut 6 bases from V and 7 bases from J; bases unmatched to any gene: 15. The CDR3 length is 18 residues. Per the germline V gene, CDR1 is MDHEN and CDR2 is SYDVKM.

This chain uses TRBV6-1 with TRBJ2-7; TRBD2 might be the D (5 bases). The CDR3 consists of 17 residues. V was pared by 0 bases and J by 3 bases, with 18 bases between. Germline-derived CDR1 and CDR2 are MNHNS and SASEGT. The CDR3, as DNA: TGTGCCAGCAGTGAAGCAATTTCAGGTCGACGGGGCTACGAGCAGTACTTC. This encodes CASSEAISGRRGYEQYF.

This clone has a single count. The rearrangement links TRBV14 to TRBJ2-7; D possibly corresponds to TRBD1 (5 bases). Germline lookup yields CDR1 SGHDN and CDR2 FVKESK. Between the trimmed V and J ends, which lost 7 bases and 3 bases, there was a span of 19 bases. The CDR3 loop spans 15 amino acids. CDR3 region: CASTVGRVPFYEQYF. The CDR3 coding sequence is TGTGCCAGCACCGTGGGGCGCGTTCCTTTCTACGAGCAGTACTTC.

The gene calls are TRBV5-1 and TRBJ2-5; 13 positions agree with TRBD2. The CDR3 is 17 residues long. The germline V gene has CDR1 SGHRS and CDR2 YFSETQ. V lost 0 bases and J lost 1; bases outside the gene matches: 3. CDR3 loop: CASSLGLAGGTQETQYF. CDR3 bases: TGCGCCAGCAGCTTGGGACTAGCGGGAGGTACCCAAGAGACCCAGTACTTC.

V usage is TRBV19 and J usage is TRBJ2-3; D is unclear. This CDR3 contains 16 residues. V was cut by 2 bases and J by 0 bases, with 12 bases left in between. Germline CDR1 LNHDA, CDR2 SQIVND (reference sequence). The CDR3 bases are TGTGCCAGTAGTATACGAACGTCACTGAGCACAGATACGCAGTATTTT. It translates to CASSIRTSLSTDTQYF.

CDR3 residues: CASRRIGVGYGYTF. CDR3 DNA: TGTGCCAGCAGGAGGATTGGGGTTGGCTATGGCTACACCTTC. The chain joins TRBV28 to TRBJ1-2; D uncertain. Trimming removed 6 bases from V and 4 bases from J, with 15 bases in between. This CDR3 contains 14 residues. Germline CDR1 reads MDHEN; CDR2 reads SYDVKM.

This chain links TRBV19 with TRBJ1-5; 9 nucleotides match TRBD1. Germline V lookup: CDR1 LNHDA, CDR2 SQIVND (reference sequence). J lost 7 bases, V lost 8 bases, and 15 bases had no gene match. The CDR3 consists of 16 residues. The chain's CDR3 is CASSALTGGTRQPQHF. CDR3 coding DNA: TGTGCCAGTTCGGCATTGACAGGGGGGACTAGGCAGCCCCAGCATTTT. Combining the CDR3 with reference TRBV19 and TRBJ1-5 gives the whole variable domain DGGITQSPKYLFRKEGQNVTLSCEQNLNHDAMYWYRQDPGQGLRLIYYSQIVNDFQKGDIAEGYSVSREKKESFPLTVTSAQKNPTAFYLCASSALTGGTRQPQHFGDGTRLSIL.

This clone was seen more than once but under ten times. This sample includes further DNA sequences coding for the same CDR3. CDR3 sequence (DNA): TGTGCCAGCAGTTACCGGGGTGGTACTGAAGCTTTCTTT. It translates to CASSYRGGTEAFF. The chain links TRBV6-5 to TRBJ1-1, with D unclear. Trimming took off 2 bases at V and 5 bases at J, with 9 bases between the two ends. Germline V CDR1 and CDR2: MNHEY, SVGAGI. CDR3 size: 13 residues.

The V gene is TRBV28, the J gene TRBJ2-7, with 7 bases matching TRBD1. In germline, CDR1 is MDHEN, CDR2 SYDVKM. Losses at the gene ends were 6 bases for V and 3 bases for J; bases not matched to a gene: 8. The CDR3 is 14 residues long. The CDR3 loop is CASRSGQPIYEQYF. CDR3 DNA: TGTGCCAGCAGGTCGGGACAGCCCATCTACGAGCAGTACTTC.

This chain joins TRBV2 and TRBJ1-5; a possible D gene is TRBD1 (6 bases). V gave up 4 bases and J gave up 1 base, with 14 bases separating them. The germline V gene has CDR1 SNHLY and CDR2 FYNNEI. The CDR3 covers 16 residues. CDR3 amino acids: CASSGGQGTSNQPQHF. CDR3 bases: TGTGCCAGCAGTGGGGGACAAGGGACGAGCAATCAGCCCCAGCATTTT.

This chain joins TRBV5-1 and TRBJ2-7, with 8 bases aligning to TRBD2. CDR3 size: 15 residues. Germline CDR1 SGHRS, CDR2 YFSETQ. With V trimmed by 5 bases and J by 2 bases, 9 bases remained unmatched. The CDR3 sequence is CASRFSGNGAYEQYF. CDR3 in DNA: TGCGCCAGCAGATTTAGCGGGAATGGGGCCTACGAGCAGTACTTC.

The J gene is TRBJ2-3, the V gene TRBV6-4; maybe TRBD1 (5 bases). The CDR3 contains 14 residues. Germline-derived CDR1 and CDR2 are MRHNA and SNTAGT. The V end was cut by 4 bases, the J end by 4 bases, with 12 bases between. The CDR3 sequence is CASSAAGRSDTQYF. The DNA of the CDR3 is TGTGCCAGCAGTGCGGCAGGGCGGTCAGATACGCAGTATTTT.

This clone was recorded once. This sequence joins TRBV4-1 and TRBJ2-1; 12 bases line up with TRBD2. The CDR3 is 19 residues long. The junction had 12 bases not matched to a gene; V was cut back by 2 bases and J by 4 bases. CDR1 is MGHRA and CDR2 is YSYEKL in the germline V gene. For the CDR3, the DNA is TGCGCCAGCAGCCAACCGACTAGCGGGAGAGAAGCTATTTACAATGAGCAGTTCTTC. Translation gives CASSQPTSGREAIYNEQFF.

The CDR3 reads CASSLLAQRQRRRLYTDTQYF. The CDR3 DNA follows: TGCGCCAGCAGCCTACTAGCCCAGAGGCAGCGGAGACGACTTTACACAGATACGCAGTATTTT. The chain links TRBV4-1 to TRBJ2-3; D possibly corresponds to TRBD2 (6 bases). The CDR3 is 21 residues long. Per the germline V gene, CDR1 is MGHRA and CDR2 is YSYEKL. Trimming took 4 bases from V and 2 from J, leaving 31 bases between them.

This clone was seen only a few times. J is TRBJ2-2 and V is TRBV7-3, with D perhaps being TRBD1 or TRBD2 (5 bases each). CDR1 and CDR2 from the germline V gene are SGHTA and FQGTGA. Trimming took off 5 bases at V and 6 bases at J, with 10 bases between the two ends. The CDR3 contains 13 residues. CDR3 nucleotide sequence: TGTGCCAGCAGCGAAACGGGGCCCGGGGAGCTGTTTTTT. Amino acid sequence: CASSETGPGELFF.

This clone was counted a single time. The chain employs TRBV4-1 and TRBJ1-1; unclear D gene. CDR1 is MGHRA, CDR2 YSYEKL, per germline. The CDR3 consists of 15 residues. The V and J ends lost 4 bases and 4 bases respectively, with 16 bases between them. The DNA for the CDR3 is TGCGCCAGCAGCCTCCCCCGGGCGCTGGGCACTGAAGCTTTCTTT. Amino acids: CASSLPRALGTEAFF.